This TCR beta chain was sequenced in a study of T-cell memory formation after mild COVID-19. Overall study results and limits: The appearance of some responding clones in pre-infection memory suggested that cross-reactive memory joined.

This clonotype was found a few times. Its antigen is undetermined. V lost 1 base to trimming and J lost 2 bases; unmatched junction nucleotides: 7. CDR3 length: 18 residues. Germline lookup yields CDR1 SGHTA and CDR2 FQGNSA. Each CDR3 protein is one row after TCRdb ran MiXCR on the 5' RACE reads. The profile shows 270,000 or so distinct CDR3 sequences, about a sixth of them singletons. The chain is built from TRBV7-2 and TRBJ2-1; TRBD2 aligns across 11 bases. Sequencing used PBMCs or a T cell subset sorted from them (not recorded which). The clonotype was recovered from a man aged 18 to 30 who had mild COVID-19 (a few samples of this study predate the infection). Cell type and time point are not known. The CDR3 DNA reads as TGTGCCAGCAGCTTAGGGCTAGCGGGGGGCCGAACCTACAATGAGCAGTTCTTC. Amino acids: CASSLGLAGGRTYNEQFF.